These 8 T cell receptor beta chains came from one sample sequenced in a study of blood T cells in healthy people across ages. A second roughly 7 to 11 cycle PCR used barcoded and J-beta primers. In TCRdb, the 5' RACE reads were re-called with MiXCR into one record per CDR3 protein. The top ten hold approximately 22% of the sample, which has approximately 2,000,000 distinct CDR3 sequences, roughly two fifths seen once. Sample: blood. All receptors come from a human donor in good health.

The sample holds one count of this clonotype. The CDR3 DNA reads as TGCAGTGCTAGAGATCCTCGAGGGGAGCAAGAGACCCAGTACTTC. Its translation is CSARDPRGEQETQYF. The V and J genes are TRBV20-1 and TRBJ2-4; D is perhaps TRBD1 or TRBD2 (5 bases each). Matching the DNA end better, TRBJ2-5 makes the J call doubtful. Germline CDR1 and CDR2: DFQATT and SNEGSKA (reference sequence). This CDR3 region has 15 residues.

There are a few counts of this clonotype. As DNA, the CDR3 is TGTGCCAGCAGTTACCCCTCTAGACAGGGGATCCACGAGCAGTACTTC. Its protein product is CASSYPSRQGIHEQYF. The rearrangement links TRBV6-6 to TRBJ2-4, with TRBD1 identical over 8 bases. Judging by the DNA end, TRBJ2-7 fits better; the J call may be wrong. This CDR3 region has 16 residues. Germline CDR1 is MNHNY and CDR2 is SVGAGI (reference sequence).

At least ten counts were recorded for this clonotype. CDR3 DNA sequence: TGTGCCAGCAGCTTACAGCTTAACTATGGCTACACCTTC. It is translated as CASSLQLNYGYTF. The V call is TRBV7-8, the J call TRBJ1-2, with no clear D. The germline CDR1 and CDR2 sequences are SGHVS and FQNEAQ. With 2 bases removed from V and 1 base from J, the gap between germline ends came to 5 bases. This CDR3 has 13 amino acids.

The chain couples TRBV4-2 to TRBJ2-3; tentative D call: TRBD2 (5 bases). The V gene lost 1 base and the J gene lost 5 bases, with 13 bases spanning the gap. Germline V CDR1 and CDR2: LGHNA, YNFKEQ. This CDR3 has 15 amino acids. The CDR3 reads CASSQVRGSRDTQYF. The CDR3 nucleotides are TGTGCCAGCAGCCAAGTACGCGGGTCCCGAGATACGCAGTATTTT.

This clonotype occurred a few times. V gene TRBV10-3 combines with J gene TRBJ2-3; possible D gene TRBD2, 7 bases. Germline CDR1 and CDR2: ENHRY and SYGVKD. This CDR3 region has 17 residues. V gave up 2 bases and J gave up 1 base, with 16 bases separating them. The CDR3 loop is CAISEPLEGGGTDTQYF. The DNA of the CDR3 is TGTGCCATCAGTGAGCCCCTCGAGGGGGGGGGCACAGATACGCAGTATTTT.

This sequence joins TRBV7-2 and TRBJ1-1; D not certain. Germline CDR1 is SGHTA and CDR2 is FQGNSA. Trimming left V 5 bases short and J 6 bases short, with 16 bases between. The CDR3 spans 14 residues. The DNA for the CDR3 is TGTGCCAGCAGCCCCGTTTTGAGTCGCCCTGAAGCTTTCTTT. This gives the protein CASSPVLSRPEAFF. Full variable domain (outside the CDR3, taken from reference TRBV7-2 and TRBJ1-1): GAGVSQSPSNKVTEKGKDVELRCDPISGHTALYWYRQSLGQGLEFLIYFQGNSAPDKSGLPSDRFSAERTGGSVSTLTIQRTQQEDSAVYLCASSPVLSRPEAFFGQGTRLTVV.

This clonotype turned up a few times. The chain carries TRBV6-5 and TRBJ1-4; a weak D match, TRBD1 (5 bases). The CDR3 runs to 16 residues. The ends were cut back, 6 bases at V and 0 bases at J, with 14 bases in the middle. Germline V gene lookup returns CDR1 MNHEY and CDR2 SVGAGI. CDR3 region: CASRSPGLATNEKLFF. The CDR3 DNA sequence: TGTGCCAGCAGATCCCCAGGGCTTGCAACTAATGAAAAACTGTTTTTT.

This clonotype has more than one count but fewer than ten. The CDR3 spells CASSLGREIYEQYF. For the CDR3, the DNA is TGTGCCAGCAGCTTGGGGCGGGAGATCTACGAGCAGTACTTC. The chain has TRBV5-5 and TRBJ2-7; 7 nucleotides align to TRBD2. This CDR3 contains 14 residues. Germline V CDR1 and CDR2: SGHKS, YYEKEE (reference sequence). With 0 bases clipped from V and 3 bases from J, the junction kept 3 bases outside the gene matches.